One and the same sample provided the 28 T cell receptor beta chains below, sequenced in a study of T cells in women clearing cervical HPV infection. Using immunoSEQ multiplex PCR, the repertoire was profiled, and TCRdb retains in-frame clones only, with some absent. This repertoire includes around 23,000 clones. The sequenced sample was blood buffy coat. All receptors derive from a woman aged 18 to 75 with a cervical HPV16 infection that either progressed to CIN3+ or cleared (not recorded which).

The CDR3 region is CASSIRLGQGNYQPQHF. The CDR3 bases that were read are TGTGCCAGTAGTATCAGGTTGGGACAGGGGAATTATCAGCCC. This chain uses TRBV19 with TRBJ1-5; 10 bases are shared with TRBD1. Coverage ceases 3 residues before the CDR3 finishes, and the germline J gene fills in the end. Looked up from germline, CDR1 is LNHDA and CDR2 is SQIVND (reference sequence). The J segment lost 5 bases and the V segment lost 3 bases, leaving 10 bases of the junction unmatched. This CDR3 contains 17 residues.

About this clone: The read gets to within 3 residues of the CDR3 end, and the germline J gene fills in the rest. V is TRBV20-1 and J is TRBJ2-3, with 8 bases matching TRBD1. The V gene end was trimmed by 3 bases and the J gene end by 4 bases; junction bases not matched to a gene: 6. Germline assignment: CDR1 DFQATT and CDR2 SNEGSKA (reference sequence). CDR3 length: 14 amino acids. CDR3 amino acids: CSASLGQGPDTQYF. Incomplete CDR3 DNA: TGCAGTGCTAGCCTCGGACAGGGCCCAGATACG.

In the case of this clone: The read terminates 3 residues before the CDR3 end, so the remaining end is supplied by the germline J gene. The gene calls are TRBV18 and TRBJ2-2; 9 bases map to TRBD1. The V gene's germline CDR1 is KGHSH and CDR2 LQKENI. The junction had 6 bases not matched to a gene; V was cut back by 0 bases and J by 7 bases. This CDR3 has 16 residues. CDR3 DNA (partial): TGTGCCAGCTCACCACCATCCACAGGGGGCCGCGGGGAG. It translates to CASSPPSTGGRGE. In full, the CDR3 is CASSPPSTGGRGELFF. The full variable domain, completed using reference TRBV18 and TRBJ2-2, is NAGVMQNPRHLVRRRGQEARLRCSPMKGHSHVYWYRQLPEEGLKFMVYLQKENIIDESGMPKERFSAEFPKEGPSILRIQQVVRGDSAAYFCASSPPSTGGRGELFFGEGSRLTVL.

Comments on this clone: The missing CDR3 end, 3 residues past where the read stops, is filled in from the germline J gene. The chain joins TRBV2 to TRBJ1-1; a weak D match, TRBD1 (6 bases). V was cut by 11 bases and J by 1 base, with 20 bases left in between. Germline-derived CDR1 and CDR2 are SNHLY and FYNNEI. The CDR3 is 15 residues long. The CDR3 here is CAGSLQGLWNTEAFF. Partial CDR3 DNA: TGTGCCGGTTCCCTACAGGGCCTATGGAACACTGAA.

A remark on this clone: The CDR3 end lies 3 residues beyond the end of the read and is filled in from the germline J gene. V is TRBV19 and J is TRBJ1-2; 7 bases are shared with TRBD1. The CDR3 loop spans 16 amino acids. The germline CDR1 and CDR2 sequences are LNHDA and SQIVND (reference sequence). The sequenced part of the CDR3 DNA is TGTGCCAGTAGTACCAAGACCGGGACAGCAAACTCGGGC. Its translation is CASSTKTGTANSG. In full, the CDR3 is CASSTKTGTANSGYTF.

Concerning this clone itself: The read ends 3 residues shy of where the CDR3 ends; the end is completed using the germline J gene. The genes are TRBV19 and TRBJ2-7; D not resolved. Germline V gives CDR1 LNHDA, CDR2 SQIVND (reference sequence). This CDR3 has 14 residues. V lost 3 bases and J lost 4, with 13 bases in between. The CDR3 protein is CASSITSRAYEQYF. The part of the CDR3 DNA that was read is TGTGCCAGTAGTATCACATCAAGGGCGTACGAG.

On this clone: The read halts 3 residues ahead of the CDR3 end, with the missing end drawn from the germline J gene. The V and J genes are TRBV5-1 and TRBJ2-2, with TRBD2 matching 9 bases. Germline V gene lookup returns CDR1 SGHRS and CDR2 YFSETQ. V lost 3 bases to trimming and J lost 4 bases; unmatched junction nucleotides: 4. The CDR3 consists of 15 residues. The CDR3 is CASSSAGGFTGELFF. The CDR3 DNA, read in part, is TGCGCCAGCAGCTCAGCGGGAGGTTTCACCGGGGAG. Together with reference TRBV5-1 and TRBJ2-2, the CDR3 gives the full variable domain: KAGVTQTPRYLIKTRGQQVTLSCSPISGHRSVSWYQQTPGQGLQFLFEYFSETQRNKGNFPGRFSGRQFSNSRSEMNVSTLELGDSALYLCASSSAGGFTGELFFGEGSRLTVL.

Of note for this clone: The read gets to within 3 residues of the CDR3 end, and the germline J gene fills in the rest. The J gene is TRBJ1-2, the V gene TRBV18, with a tentative D call TRBD1 (6 bases). V was shortened by 6 bases and J by 0 bases, with 17 bases between the two germline ends. This CDR3 has 16 residues. CDR1 KGHSH and CDR2 LQKENI come from the germline V gene. The part of the CDR3 DNA that was read is TGTGCCAGCTCCCCCGCTGGACAGAGCCCTAACTATGGC. This gives the protein CASSPAGQSPNYG. The CDR3, in full, reads CASSPAGQSPNYGYTF.

The covered CDR3 bases are TGTGCCAGCAGCGCCTCCGGGACAGGGTACCATGAG. Translation gives CASSASGTGYHE. The whole CDR3 reads CASSASGTGYHEQFF. V is TRBV7-3 and J is TRBJ2-1; 9 nucleotides line up with TRBD1. Read data end 3 residues before the CDR3 end; the end is taken from the germline J gene. This CDR3 is 15 amino acids long. The V segment lost 5 bases and the J segment 8 bases; nucleotides outside the gene matches: 10. CDR1 and CDR2 (germline): SGHTA, FQGTGA. Filled out from reference TRBV7-3 and TRBJ2-1, the complete variable domain reads GAGVSQTPSNKVTEKGKYVELRCDPISGHTALYWYRQSLGQGPEFLIYFQGTGAADDSGLPNDRFFAVRPEGSVSTLKIQRTERGDSAVYLCASSASGTGYHEQFFGPGTRLTVL.

To note about this clone: The read is 3 residues too short to cover the CDR3 end, so that end is filled in from the germline J gene. This chain uses TRBV7-3 with TRBJ1-1, with a weak D call TRBD1 (5 bases). Germline CDR1 is SGHTA and CDR2 is FQGTGA. The CDR3 contains 13 residues. Trimming pared 6 bases from V and 2 bases from J, leaving 10 bases between. CDR3 residues: CASRRQINTEAFF. The sequenced CDR3 bases are TGTGCCAGCAGACGACAGATAAACACTGAA.

Note on this clone: The read ends 3 residues early relative to the CDR3; the germline J gene fills the gap. The chain joins TRBV6-1 to TRBJ2-2, with D uncertain. The germline V and J ends were trimmed by 1 base and 6 bases, with 9 bases remaining between them. There are 14 residues in the CDR3. Germline-derived CDR1 and CDR2 are MNHNS and SASEGT. CDR3 sequence reads: CASSEGFVAGELFF. The sequenced part of the CDR3 DNA is TGTGCCAGCAGTGAAGGTTTTGTCGCCGGGGAG.

Worth noting for this clone: The read comes to an end 3 residues before the CDR3 does, leaving the germline J gene to fill in the end. The chain combines TRBV6-4 with TRBJ2-2; 9 nucleotides line up with TRBD1. The CDR3 is 15 amino acids. With V trimmed by 5 bases and J by 3 bases, 4 bases remained unmatched. CDR1 MRHNA and CDR2 SNTAGT come from the germline V gene. CDR3: CASSSGTGYTGELFF. The sequenced CDR3 bases are TGTGCCAGCAGTTCCGGGACAGGGTACACCGGGGAG.

As to this clone: Its ends do not fully match the called genes, so a read error is possible. The CDR3 goes on 3 residues after the read ends, and that part is filled in from the germline J gene. The J gene is TRBJ1-2, the V gene TRBV7-7; TRBD1 matches at 9 bases. The germline CDR1 and CDR2 sequences are SSHAT and FNYEAQ (reference sequence). This CDR3 contains 13 residues. The CDR3 spells CASSRDRAYDYTF. CDR3 bases read: TGTGCTAGCAGCAGGGACAGGGCCTACGAC.

As to this clone: The read ends 3 residues before the CDR3 terminus; that terminus is restored from the germline J gene. The chain has TRBV19 and TRBJ2-7; maybe TRBD1 (5 bases). Between the trimmed V and J ends, which lost 5 bases and 3 bases, there was a span of 14 bases. Germline V gene sequence: CDR1 LNHDA, CDR2 SQIVND (reference sequence). The CDR3 is 14 residues long. CDR3 loop: CASSPTERGYEQYF. The part of the CDR3 DNA that was read is TGTGCCAGTAGTCCGACGGAAAGGGGCTACGAG.

A word on this clone: The read ends 3 residues early relative to the CDR3; the germline J gene fills the gap. The chain recombines TRBV19 with TRBJ1-3; D remains unclear. The CDR3 consists of 17 residues. Trimming stripped 4 bases from V and 0 bases from J, with 16 bases between. CDR1 and CDR2 from the germline V gene are LNHDA and SQIVND (reference sequence). The sequenced part of the CDR3 DNA is TGTGCCAGTAGTAGAAGAAAACAGCAATACTCTGGAAACACC. This codes for CASSRRKQQYSGNT. The whole CDR3 sequence reads CASSRRKQQYSGNTIYF. The full variable domain, with the rest looked up from reference TRBV19 and TRBJ1-3, is DGGITQSPKYLFRKEGQNVTLSCEQNLNHDAMYWYRQDPGQGLRLIYYSQIVNDFQKGDIAEGYSVSREKKESFPLTVTSAQKNPTAFYLCASSRRKQQYSGNTIYFGEGSWLTVV.

For this clone: Read data end 3 residues before the CDR3 end; the end is taken from the germline J gene. J is TRBJ2-7 and V is TRBV4-1, with a tentative D call TRBD2 (7 bases). CDR1 and CDR2 from the germline V gene are MGHRA and YSYEKL. The CDR3 is 17 residues long. V shed 2 bases and J shed 3 bases, with 20 bases lying between them. The CDR3 loop is CASSQSTVGGAVYEQYF. Incomplete CDR3 DNA: TGCGCCAGCAGCCAAAGTACCGTGGGGGGGGCTGTCTACGAG.

About this clone itself: The read ends 3 residues early relative to the CDR3; the germline J gene fills the gap. This chain uses TRBV2 with TRBJ1-1; D possibly corresponds to TRBD1 (5 bases). CDR3 length equals 14 residues. Per germline, CDR1 SNHLY and CDR2 FYNNEI. Deletions cut 4 bases from V and 0 bases from J, with 9 bases between. Incomplete CDR3 DNA: TGTGCCAGCAGTGCCGACAGTTTGAACACTGAA. Amino acid sequence: CASSADSLNTE. The CDR3 in full is CASSADSLNTEAFF.

A note on this clone: The read halts 3 residues ahead of the CDR3 end, with the missing end drawn from the germline J gene. The chain recombines TRBV5-1 with TRBJ2-5; 7 positions agree with TRBD1. V shed 4 bases and J 0 bases; nucleotides not matched to a gene: 6. This CDR3 region has 15 residues. The germline CDR1 and CDR2 sequences are SGHRS and YFSETQ. Incomplete CDR3 DNA: TGCGCCAGCAGCGCAGGGACAGATCACCAAGAGACC. This translates into CASSAGTDHQET. The entire CDR3 reads CASSAGTDHQETQYF.

In regard to this clone: The read is 3 residues too short to cover the CDR3 end, so that end is filled in from the germline J gene. V and J are TRBV5-1 and TRBJ2-7, with D possibly matching TRBD1 (5 bases). CDR3 length: 15 residues. Per germline, CDR1 SGHRS and CDR2 YFSETQ. V dropped 0 bases and J dropped 1 base, with 11 bases sitting between them. The CDR3 reads CASSLDDSVSYEQYF. The CDR3 bases that were read are TGCGCCAGCAGCTTGGACGACAGTGTTTCCTACGAG. The entire variable domain, with the rest obtained from reference TRBV5-1 and TRBJ2-7, is as follows: KAGVTQTPRYLIKTRGQQVTLSCSPISGHRSVSWYQQTPGQGLQFLFEYFSETQRNKGNFPGRFSGRQFSNSRSEMNVSTLELGDSALYLCASSLDDSVSYEQYFGPGTRLTVT.

In regard to this clone: Sequencing ends 3 residues short of the CDR3 end; the germline J gene provides the rest. The chain carries TRBV19 and TRBJ1-5; D perhaps matches TRBD1 (6 bases). The germline gives CDR1 LNHDA, CDR2 SQIVND (reference sequence). CDR3 length: 16 residues. V lost 3 bases and J lost 2, with 14 bases in between. The CDR3 DNA, read in part, is TGTGCCAGTAGTATCGCAGGGGATTTCGGCAATCAGCCC. Its protein product is CASSIAGDFGNQP. From start to end, the CDR3 is CASSIAGDFGNQPQHF. Full variable domain (rest looked up from reference TRBV19 and TRBJ1-5): DGGITQSPKYLFRKEGQNVTLSCEQNLNHDAMYWYRQDPGQGLRLIYYSQIVNDFQKGDIAEGYSVSREKKESFPLTVTSAQKNPTAFYLCASSIAGDFGNQPQHFGDGTRLSIL.

Notes on this clone: The sequence runs out 3 residues before the end of the CDR3; the remainder is reconstructed from the germline J gene. The genes are TRBV29-1 and TRBJ1-3; TRBD1 is a possible D gene (6 bases). Between the trimmed V and J ends, which lost 0 bases and 2 bases, there was a span of 11 bases. Germline CDR1 and CDR2: SQVTM and ANQGSEA. The CDR3 sequence is 15 residues long. CDR3 DNA (partial): TGCAGCGTTGAAGATCGGTGGACAGCTGGAAACACC. Translated, it gives CSVEDRWTAGNT. The whole CDR3 region reads CSVEDRWTAGNTIYF.

A note on this clone: The missing CDR3 end, 3 residues past where the read stops, is filled in from the germline J gene. The chain recombines TRBV20-1 with TRBJ2-7; TRBD2 matches 8 bases. Germline lookup yields CDR1 DFQATT and CDR2 SNEGSKA (reference sequence). V shed 2 bases and J 5 bases; nucleotides not matched to a gene: 5. The CDR3 length is 13 residues. This CDR3 is CSARTLAGNEQYF. CDR3 bases read: TGCAGTGCTAGAACCCTAGCGGGCAACGAG.

CDR3 loop: CASSPGTGELFF. CDR3 DNA, as far as it was read: TGTGCCAGCAGCCCCGGGACCGGGGAG. The rearrangement uses TRBV12-3 or TRBV12-4 and TRBJ2-2; D gene ambiguous. Read sequence stops 3 residues before the CDR3 end, and the germline J gene provides the missing end. The CDR3 length is 12 residues. Trimming removed 6 bases from V and 5 bases from J, with 7 bases in between.

CDR3 DNA, as far as it was read: TGCAGTGCCTGGGACAGGGACACAGGAACC. It translates to CSAWDRDTGT. The entire CDR3 is CSAWDRDTGTQYF. This chain uses TRBV20-1 with TRBJ2-5; 9 positions match TRBD1. The missing CDR3 end, 3 residues past where the read stops, is filled in from the germline J gene. Germline values: CDR1 DFQATT, CDR2 SNEGSKA (reference sequence). The CDR3 is made up of 13 amino acids.

As to this clone: The read stops 3 residues short of the end of the CDR3; the missing end is completed from the germline J gene. The chain combines TRBV19 with TRBJ1-2; D is unresolved. CDR3 length: 11 amino acids. Germline CDR1 is LNHDA and CDR2 is SQIVND (reference sequence). Deletions cut 3 bases from V and 6 bases from J, with 5 bases between. The CDR3 sequence: CASSIRDGYTF. The sequenced CDR3 bases are TGTGCCAGTAGTATTAGAGATGGC. The entire variable domain, with the rest obtained from reference TRBV19 and TRBJ1-2, is as follows: DGGITQSPKYLFRKEGQNVTLSCEQNLNHDAMYWYRQDPGQGLRLIYYSQIVNDFQKGDIAEGYSVSREKKESFPLTVTSAQKNPTAFYLCASSIRDGYTFGSGTRLTVV.

Of note for this clone: The sequence runs out 3 residues before the end of the CDR3; the remainder is reconstructed from the germline J gene. The chain has TRBV6-1 and TRBJ1-4; 7 positions agree with TRBD1. Germline CDR1 MNHNS, CDR2 SASEGT. The J segment lost 7 bases and the V segment lost 4 bases, leaving 6 bases of the junction unmatched. This CDR3 is built from 14 residues. The CDR3 DNA, read in part, is TGTGCCAGCAGTGGGTGGACAGGTGGTGAAAAA. Amino acids: CASSGWTGGEK. The complete CDR3 sequence is CASSGWTGGEKLFF.

A word on this clone: Coverage ceases 3 residues before the CDR3 finishes, and the germline J gene fills in the end. The V gene is TRBV20-1, the J gene TRBJ2-1; 9 nucleotides line up with TRBD2. Germline V CDR1 and CDR2: DFQATT, SNEGSKA (reference sequence). This CDR3 is 16 amino acids long. J gave up 8 bases and V 6 bases, and 17 bases lay outside the gene matches. The CDR3 DNA, read in part, is TGCAGTGCAAATGACTGGCGCGGGAGGGCCGTATATGAG. It codes for CSANDWRGRAVYE. The CDR3 as a whole reads CSANDWRGRAVYEQFF.

CDR3: CASSLKHTGELFF. The sequenced part of the CDR3 DNA is TGTGCCAGCAGCTTAAAGCACACCGGGGAG. The chain employs TRBV7-9 and TRBJ2-2; D is unresolved. The missing CDR3 end, 3 residues past where the read stops, is filled in from the germline J gene. This CDR3 region has 13 residues. The V and J ends lost 2 bases and 3 bases respectively, with 4 bases between them. Germline V gene lookup returns CDR1 SEHNR and CDR2 FQNEAQ (reference sequence).